Below, 28 T cell receptor beta chains from the same sample are listed, as sequenced in a study of cytomegalovirus exposure and HLA in healthy donors. Clones were read by immunoSEQ multiplex PCR, and TCRdb kept only the in-frame ones, dropping some. Here the sample spans over 120,000 clones, 75% to 90% being singletons. Sequencing input: PBMCs. Source of these receptors: a woman aged 18-29 years in good health and CMV-seropositive.

The rearrangement links TRBV6-1 to TRBJ1-2; possible D gene TRBD1, 5 bases. The CDR3 contains 14 residues. Trimming took 4 bases from V and 3 from J, leaving 12 bases between them. CDR1 and CDR2 from the germline V gene are MNHNS and SASEGT. The CDR3 DNA is TGTGCCAGCAGTGTGGGCGGGGGAGACTATGGCTACACCTTC. This translates into CASSVGGGDYGYTF.

The chain uses TRBV7-9 and TRBJ1-6; perhaps TRBD1 as D (5 bases). This CDR3 region has 16 residues. V lost 4 bases to trimming and J lost 14 bases, with 24 bases between them. Germline loops: CDR1 SEHNR, CDR2 FQNEAQ (reference sequence). CDR3 amino acids: CASSSTEEGPFRALHF. The CDR3 DNA reads as TGTGCCAGCAGCTCGACCGAGGAGGGGCCCTTCCGTGCCCTCCACTTT.

The chain links TRBV27 to TRBJ2-7; maybe TRBD1 (6 bases). The germline gives CDR1 MNHEY, CDR2 SMNVEV (reference sequence). The CDR3 spans 14 residues. Deletions cut 5 bases from V and 6 bases from J, with 17 bases between. The CDR3 loop is CASSPARNRAEQYF. CDR3 DNA sequence: TGTGCCAGCAGTCCGGCTCGAAACAGGGCCGAGCAGTACTTC.

This clone was detected only once. V is TRBV6-5 and J is TRBJ2-2; D is possibly TRBD2 (7 bases). Per the germline V gene, CDR1 is MNHEY and CDR2 is SVGAGI. V dropped 0 bases and J dropped 6 bases, with 14 bases sitting between them. The CDR3 runs to 16 residues. CDR3 protein: CASSYSEGGISGELFF. CDR3 in DNA: TGTGCCAGCAGTTACTCTGAGGGGGGGATCTCCGGGGAGCTGTTTTTT.

CDR3 nucleotides: TGTGCCAGCAGCGTAGACAGAACTAACTATGGCTACACCTTC. Translated: CASSVDRTNYGYTF. The V gene is TRBV9, the J gene TRBJ1-2; D ambiguous. CDR1 and CDR2 from the germline V gene are SGDLS and YYNGEE. This CDR3 comprises 14 residues. Trimming removed 0 bases from V and 0 bases from J, with 6 bases in between.

This clone was found once. The V and J genes are TRBV18 and TRBJ2-7, with 8 bases matching TRBD1. CDR3 size: 14 residues. The ends lost 4 bases at V and 3 bases at J; junction bases unmatched: 5. CDR1 and CDR2 from the germline V gene are KGHSH and LQKENI. CDR3 nucleotides: TGTGCCAGCTCACTCCAGGGGGCGAGCTACGAGCAGTACTTC. It codes for CASSLQGASYEQYF.

This clone has more than one count but fewer than ten. V gene TRBV19 combines with J gene TRBJ1-3, with D uncertain. V lost 3 bases and J lost 0, with 12 bases in between. Germline-derived CDR1 and CDR2 are LNHDA and SQIVND (reference sequence). The CDR3 is 16 amino acids. The CDR3 coding sequence is TGTGCCAGTAGTATTGGTGCGGGTAGCTCTGGAAACACCATATATTTT. Translated, it gives CASSIGAGSSGNTIYF.

J is TRBJ1-2 and V is TRBV18; D may be TRBD1 (6 bases). Germline assignment: CDR1 KGHSH and CDR2 LQKENI. V dropped 3 bases and J dropped 2 bases, with 16 bases sitting between them. The CDR3 has 16 amino acids. The CDR3 DNA reads TGTGCCAGCTCACCTTTGGGGACACAGCTCAACTATGGCTACACCTTC. As protein: CASSPLGTQLNYGYTF.

The genes are TRBV28 and TRBJ2-1; 7 nucleotides align to TRBD2. Trimming took 9 bases from V and 3 from J; bases not matched to a gene: 5. CDR1 and CDR2 (germline): MDHEN, SYDVKM. The length of the CDR3 is 13 residues. Here the CDR3 reads CASERGVYNEQFF. CDR3 in DNA: TGTGCCAGTGAACGGGGGGTCTACAATGAGCAGTTCTTC.

This chain links TRBV7-2 with TRBJ2-2, with 9 bases lining up with TRBD1. Trimming cost V 3 bases and J 7 bases; bases outside gene matches: 6. CDR3 length equals 15 residues. Germline CDR1 and CDR2: SGHTA and FQGNSA. The CDR3 sequence is CASSFYRGRGGELFF. The CDR3 DNA sequence: TGTGCCAGCAGCTTTTACAGGGGGCGCGGCGGGGAGCTGTTTTTT.

This rearrangement joins TRBV7-2 to TRBJ1-1; D call uncertain. The CDR3 totals 14 residues. Between the trimmed V and J ends, which lost 1 base and 3 bases, there was a span of 9 bases. Looked up from germline, CDR1 is SGHTA and CDR2 is FQGNSA. Written as DNA, the CDR3 is TGTGCCAGCAGCTTAGTGGGCAGCTACACTGAAGCTTTCTTT. This codes for CASSLVGSYTEAFF.

The chain has TRBV14 and TRBJ2-3; the match to TRBD2 covers 14 bases. Germline lookup yields CDR1 SGHDN and CDR2 FVKESK. The CDR3 runs 17 residues. V gave up 3 bases and J gave up 2 bases; unmatched junction bases: 4. CDR3 nucleotide sequence: TGTGCCAGCAGCCAGCGACTAGCGGGGGGGCACACAGATACGCAGTATTTT. Protein product: CASSQRLAGGHTDTQYF.

The rearrangement uses TRBV19 and TRBJ2-7; maybe TRBD2 (5 bases). Deletions cut 1 base from V and 3 bases from J, with 13 bases between. This CDR3 comprises 15 residues. Germline lookup yields CDR1 LNHDA and CDR2 SQIVND (reference sequence). The CDR3 DNA follows: TGTGCCAGTAGTATAGCCCTCGGGGAACTCTACGAGCAGTACTTC. Its translation: CASSIALGELYEQYF.

The chain is built from TRBV5-1 and TRBJ2-7, with TRBD1 matching 7 bases. The CDR3 sequence is 19 residues long. In germline, CDR1 is SGHRS, CDR2 YFSETQ. Germline trimming cut 0 bases from V and 2 bases from J; bases unmatched to any gene: 17. CDR3 nucleotide sequence: TGCGCCAGCAGCTTGGCCGCGACAGGAGCCTTACAGGGGACCTACGAGCAGTACTTC. As protein: CASSLAATGALQGTYEQYF.

This chain uses TRBV4-3 with TRBJ1-2; 8 bases fit TRBD1. Germline-derived CDR1 and CDR2 are LGHNA and YSLEER. The V segment lost 0 bases and the J segment 5 bases; nucleotides outside the gene matches: 14. This CDR3 has 18 amino acids. In DNA form, the CDR3 reads TGCGCCAGCAGCCAAGATGCCACCGGGACAGGTTCTTGGTATGGCTACACCTTC. It translates to CASSQDATGTGSWYGYTF.

V is TRBV2 and J is TRBJ1-6; 9 positions match TRBD1. The trim removed 6 bases at V and 5 bases at J, leaving 5 bases unmatched. Germline CDR1 and CDR2: SNHLY and FYNNEI. CDR3 length equals 15 residues. The CDR3 coding sequence is TGTGCCAGCAGCGACACAGGGGGCAATAATTCACCCCTCCACTTT. The encoded protein is CASSDTGGNNSPLHF.

The chain employs TRBV6-1 and TRBJ1-5, with D possibly matching TRBD1 (6 bases). The CDR3 loop spans 14 amino acids. Trimming shortened V by 6 bases and J by 4 bases, and 13 bases separated the two germline ends. Germline V gene data show CDR1 as MNHNS and CDR2 as SASEGT. This CDR3 reads CASRLLGGNQPQHF. Here the CDR3 DNA reads TGTGCCAGCAGGTTACTAGGGGGAAATCAGCCCCAGCATTTT.

This rearrangement joins TRBV5-1 to TRBJ2-7; 7 nucleotides line up with TRBD2. The length of the CDR3 is 16 residues. Germline V gene lookup returns CDR1 SGHRS and CDR2 YFSETQ. J was trimmed by 3 bases and V by 0 bases; bases with no gene match: 9. The CDR3: CASSLEAGARNYEQYF. CDR3 coding DNA: TGCGCCAGCAGCTTGGAGGCGGGAGCTAGGAACTACGAGCAGTACTTC.

The chain's CDR3 is CASSEVDRVGNTIYF. In DNA form, the CDR3 reads TGTGCCAGCAGTGAAGTGGACAGGGTCGGAAACACCATATATTTT. V is TRBV6-1 and J is TRBJ1-3, with TRBD1 matching over 8 bases. Germline CDR1 reads MNHNS; CDR2 reads SASEGT. The CDR3 extends over 15 amino acids. V gave up 1 base and J gave up 4 bases; unmatched junction bases: 3.

Here the CDR3 reads CASSSPGTEMNTEAFF. The CDR3 DNA is TGTGCCAGCAGCAGCCCCGGGACAGAGATGAACACTGAAGCTTTCTTT. The chain has TRBV7-9 and TRBJ1-1; 7 bases agree with TRBD1. CDR1 is SEHNR and CDR2 is FQNEAQ in the germline V gene (reference sequence). This CDR3 is built from 16 residues. With V trimmed by 5 bases and J by 0 bases, 9 bases remained unmatched.

The chain joins TRBV10-3 to TRBJ1-2; 10 bases map to TRBD1. Germline trimming cut 6 bases from V and 6 bases from J; bases unmatched to any gene: 7. The CDR3 spans 14 residues. Germline assignment: CDR1 ENHRY and CDR2 SYGVKD. In nucleotides, the CDR3 is TGTGCCATCAGGCAGACAGGGGGCGAGAATGGCTACACCTTC. Its protein product is CAIRQTGGENGYTF.

Only one count was recorded for this clone. The chain couples TRBV15 to TRBJ2-5; a possible D gene is TRBD2 (5 bases). From germline, CDR1 is LNHNV and CDR2 YYDKDF (reference sequence). Deletions cut 1 base from V and 5 bases from J, with 8 bases between. The CDR3 sequence is 13 residues long. CDR3 region: CATSRAGKETQYF. CDR3 coding DNA: TGTGCCACCAGCAGAGCGGGAAAGGAGACCCAGTACTTC.

This rearrangement joins TRBV7-6 to TRBJ2-3; the match to TRBD2 covers 9 bases. Germline V CDR1 and CDR2: SGHVS, FNYEAQ. This CDR3 is 15 amino acids long. V dropped 5 bases and J dropped 9; count of bases not matched to a gene: 12. CDR3 DNA: TGTGCCAGCAGCACGGGAGCGGGGGGACTCCGGACGCAGTATTTT. It specifies CASSTGAGGLRTQYF.

This chain links TRBV7-2 with TRBJ2-5; 8 bases fit TRBD2. V lost 5 bases to trimming and J lost 12 bases; unmatched junction nucleotides: 8. The germline gives CDR1 SGHTA, CDR2 FQGNSA. The length of the CDR3 is 12 residues. The DNA of the CDR3 is TGTGCCAGCAGCACCCCGGGAGGGCTCAAGTACTTC. Protein sequence: CASSTPGGLKYF.

V gene TRBV29-1 combines with J gene TRBJ2-1; 9 nucleotides line up with TRBD1. Germline lookup yields CDR1 SQVTM and CDR2 ANQGSEA. V was clipped by 7 bases and J by 4 bases; unmatched bases: 8. The CDR3 length is 14 residues. The CDR3 spells CSATGQGLYNEQFF. The DNA for the CDR3 is TGCAGCGCCACCGGACAGGGGCTTTACAATGAGCAGTTCTTC.

This chain joins TRBV7-2 and TRBJ1-5; no clear D gene. CDR3 length equals 12 residues. Germline CDR1 and CDR2: SGHTA and FQGNSA. Trimming removed 4 bases at V and 7 bases at J, with 8 bases between. The CDR3 region has the DNA TGTGCCAGCAGCTCCCGGGTACAGCCCCAGCATTTT. It translates to CASSSRVQPQHF.

The V and J genes are TRBV2 and TRBJ1-4; no firm D call. V was shortened by 7 bases and J by 3 bases, with 21 bases between the two germline ends. The CDR3 length is 17 residues. Germline CDR1 is SNHLY and CDR2 is FYNNEI. CDR3 nucleotide sequence: TGTGCCAGCAAGGTTTCGTGGGGAGGTGGGGCTAATGAAAAACTGTTTTTT. Amino acids: CASKVSWGGGANEKLFF.

V and J are TRBV5-4 and TRBJ1-1, with TRBD1 as a possible D gene (6 bases). CDR1 and CDR2 from the germline V gene are SGHNT and YYREEE (reference sequence). Trimming cost V 1 base and J 1 base, with 11 bases left between them. The CDR3 totals 15 residues. The CDR3 sequence: CASSLLGQPNTEAFF. CDR3 sequence (DNA): TGTGCCAGCAGCTTGCTTGGACAGCCGAACACTGAAGCTTTCTTT.